This TCR beta chain was sequenced in a study of post-analysis software for immune sequencing data. Overall study context: The disease courses covered relapsing-remitting, secondary progressive and progressive-relapsing multiple sclerosis. The study, taken as a whole, reports: Five or six TRBV segments, TRBV5-6, TRBV5-1 and TRBV20-1 among them, were found more frequent in patients than controls. The normalized Chao1 diversity of multiple sclerosis patients was significantly lower than that of controls.

The CDR3 has 17 residues. V was pared by 4 bases and J by 0 bases, with 17 bases between. Per the germline V gene, CDR1 is MGHRA and CDR2 is YSYEKL. A few counts support this clonotype. Its target is unknown. cDNA libraries of TCR beta carried unique molecular identifiers. TCRdb re-analysed the PCR reads in MiXCR, keeping a single row per CDR3 protein. In the table there are roughly 540,000 distinct CDR3 sequences, under 40% of which are singletons. This rearrangement joins TRBV4-1 to TRBJ2-3; maybe TRBD2 (5 bases). Sequencing was carried out using blood. This receptor was taken from a girl aged 2-17 years with multiple sclerosis. The CDR3 DNA follows: TGCGCCAGCAGCCCACCTCCCGAAGCGGCTAGCACAGATACGCAGTATTTT. Translated, it gives CASSPPPEAASTDTQYF.